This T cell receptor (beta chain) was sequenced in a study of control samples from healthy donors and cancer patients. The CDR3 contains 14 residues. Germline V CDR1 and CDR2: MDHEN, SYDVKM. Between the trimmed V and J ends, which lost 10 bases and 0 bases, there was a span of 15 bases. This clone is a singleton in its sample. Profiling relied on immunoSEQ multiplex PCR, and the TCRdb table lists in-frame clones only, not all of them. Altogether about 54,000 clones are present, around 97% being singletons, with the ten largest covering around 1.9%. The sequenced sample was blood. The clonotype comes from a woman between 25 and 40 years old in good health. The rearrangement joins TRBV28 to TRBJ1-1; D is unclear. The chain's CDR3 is CATNNHPMNTEAFF. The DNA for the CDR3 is TGTGCCACCAACAACCATCCTATGAACACTGAAGCTTTCTTT.